Described below is a single TCR beta chain sequence and its context. Its target is unknown. People whose metastatic non-small-cell lung cancer was chemo-refractory got focal radiation along with CTLA-4 blockade by ipilimumab. This sample was included in a study of radiotherapy plus CTLA-4 blockade in lung cancer. The overall study: Disease control reached approximately 30%, with objective responses in less than 20%. Study-wide findings and caveats: Early clonal dynamics of blood T cells, together with interferon-beta, were reported as the best response predictor. Tumor-derived TCR clones expanded in blood after radiotherapy plus ipilimumab.

V lost 5 bases and J lost 0, with 8 bases in between. Looked up from germline, CDR1 is SGHTA and CDR2 is FQGNSA. The CDR3 loop spans 14 amino acids. Clones were sequenced by immunoSEQ multiplex PCR, and TCRdb holds only the in-frame ones, with some missing. The sample lists around 59,000 clones, 70% to 80% occurring once. This TCR derives from a human donor with non-small cell lung cancer who had a partial response to radiotherapy plus ipilimumab. The starting material was peripheral blood, obtained from a patient treated with radiotherapy plus ipilimumab. The chain is built from TRBV7-2 and TRBJ1-5; maybe TRBD1 (5 bases). The CDR3 sequence is CASSRQISNQPQHF. Here the CDR3 DNA reads TGTGCCAGCAGCCGACAGATTAGCAATCAGCCCCAGCATTTT.